Below, 19 T cell receptor beta chains from the same sample are listed, as sequenced in a study of OX40 agonist ivuxolimab in advanced cancers. The table came from immunoSEQ multiplex PCR; TCRdb's copy has only in-frame clones and leaves some out. The sample has about 100,000 clones; around 93% are singletons. The specimen was CD4+ or CD8+ T cells sorted from blood, collected in a trial of the OX40 agonist ivuxolimab. The receptors derive from an adult with an advanced solid tumor such as melanoma, head and neck, liver or kidney cancer.

CDR3 in amino acids: CASSELSSDYNEQFF. The DNA for the CDR3 is TGTGCCAGCAGTGAGTTGAGTAGCGACTACAATGAGCAGTTCTTC. J is TRBJ2-1 and V is TRBV2; tentatively, D is TRBD2 (5 bases). V lost 3 bases, J lost 3 bases, and 12 bases lay in between. Germline V CDR1 and CDR2: SNHLY, FYNNEI. This CDR3 is built from 15 residues. Variable domain in full (rest from reference TRBV2 and TRBJ2-1): EPEVTQTPSHQVTQMGQEVILRCVPISNHLYFYWYRQILGQKVEFLVSFYNNEISEKSEIFDDQFSVERPDGSNFTLKIRSTKLEDSAMYFCASSELSSDYNEQFFGPGTRLTVL.

Worth noting for this clone: This sample also contains other DNA sequences that code for the same CDR3. V is TRBV18 and J is TRBJ2-7, with TRBD2 as a possible D gene (5 bases). CDR1 and CDR2 from the germline V gene are KGHSH and LQKENI. This CDR3 is built from 15 residues. Trimming removed 3 bases at V and 4 bases at J, with 16 bases between. The CDR3 sequence: CASSPPGRGRYEQYF. The CDR3, as DNA: TGTGCCAGCTCACCCCCAGGACGAGGGCGGTACGAGCAGTACTTC.

The chain couples TRBV7-2 to TRBJ2-2; maybe TRBD2 (5 bases). Trimming pared 1 base from V and 13 bases from J, leaving 7 bases between. The CDR3 sequence is 11 residues long. In germline, CDR1 is SGHTA, CDR2 FQGNSA. CDR3 loop: CASSLVGRLFF. In nucleotides, the CDR3 is TGTGCCAGCAGCTTAGTGGGGAGGCTGTTTTTT.

This clone was observed a few times. This rearrangement joins TRBV28 to TRBJ2-3; D not certain. V was trimmed by 2 bases and J by 4 bases, leaving 7 bases between them. The germline V gene encodes CDR1 MDHEN and CDR2 SYDVKM. The CDR3 runs 13 residues. CDR3 nucleotides: TGTGCCAGCAGTTTAAGGAGATCAGATACGCAGTATTTT. Its protein product is CASSLRRSDTQYF.

This chain uses TRBV4-2 with TRBJ1-5, with 7 bases identical to TRBD1. This CDR3 is built from 15 residues. Looked up from germline, CDR1 is LGHNA and CDR2 is YNFKEQ. V lost 1 base to trimming and J lost 5 bases; unmatched junction nucleotides: 5. The CDR3 DNA reads TGTGCCAGCAGCCAAGTACCAGGGGGTCATCAGCCCCAGCATTTT. Translated, it gives CASSQVPGGHQPQHF.

The genes are TRBV28 and TRBJ2-5; 11 bases fit TRBD2. Germline assignment: CDR1 MDHEN and CDR2 SYDVKM. The V and J ends lost 4 bases and 4 bases, in that order; junction bases with no gene match: 8. The CDR3 has 16 amino acids. CDR3 sequence: CASSSRLAGLRETQYF. In DNA, the CDR3 is TGTGCCAGCAGTTCCAGACTAGCGGGGTTAAGAGAGACCCAGTACTTC.

This clone was recorded a few times. The genes are TRBV11-3 and TRBJ2-3; no clear D. Germline values: CDR1 SGHNT, CDR2 YENEEA. The ends were cut back, 1 base at V and 0 bases at J, with 11 bases in the middle. The CDR3 is 16 residues long. In DNA, the CDR3 is TGTGCCAGCAGCTTAGGAGGTCGACTGAGCACAGATACGCAGTATTTT. Protein sequence: CASSLGGRLSTDTQYF.

V is TRBV28 and J is TRBJ1-1, with D possibly TRBD1 on 6 matching bases. The CDR3 has 15 residues. Trimming pared 6 bases from V and 3 bases from J, leaving 17 bases between. Germline values: CDR1 MDHEN, CDR2 SYDVKM. The CDR3 loop is CASSAHGGLDTEAFF. The CDR3 DNA is TGTGCCAGCAGCGCCCACGGGGGGCTGGACACTGAAGCTTTCTTT.

V usage is TRBV27 and J usage is TRBJ1-1; D unresolved. V was cut by 5 bases and J by 4 bases, with 14 bases left in between. The germline V gene encodes CDR1 MNHEY and CDR2 SMNVEV (reference sequence). This CDR3 region has 14 residues. The CDR3 nucleotides are TGTGCCAGCAGTCCCTCCCTCATGGGCACTGAAGCTTTCTTT. Its translation: CASSPSLMGTEAFF.

The chain carries TRBV5-4 and TRBJ2-3, with 7 bases that match TRBD1. After removal of 4 bases from V and 3 bases from J, the junction contained 5 bases not matched to a gene. The CDR3 contains 14 residues. Germline loops: CDR1 SGHNT, CDR2 YYREEE (reference sequence). As DNA, the CDR3 is TGTGCCAGCAGCATAGGACAGGAGACAGATACGCAGTATTTT. As protein: CASSIGQETDTQYF.

V and J are TRBV10-3 and TRBJ2-3, with D possibly matching TRBD2 (6 bases). The CDR3 covers 13 residues. Per germline, CDR1 ENHRY and CDR2 SYGVKD. V was shortened by 3 bases and J by 4 bases, with 8 bases between the two germline ends. DNA of the CDR3: TGTGCCATCAGTGACGGGAGCCCAGATACGCAGTATTTT. Protein: CAISDGSPDTQYF.

The V gene is TRBV6-5, the J gene TRBJ2-1; perhaps TRBD2 as D (6 bases). Looked up from germline, CDR1 is MNHEY and CDR2 is SVGAGI. V dropped 5 bases and J dropped 7 bases, with 18 bases sitting between them. The CDR3 runs to 15 residues. The CDR3 is CASSRPGLVGNEQFF. For the CDR3, the DNA is TGTGCCAGCAGTAGACCGGGACTCGTGGGTAATGAGCAGTTCTTC.

This chain links TRBV5-5 with TRBJ2-5; the D gene is possibly TRBD2 (5 bases). V dropped 7 bases and J dropped 1 base, with 17 bases sitting between them. The germline V gene has CDR1 SGHKS and CDR2 YYEKEE (reference sequence). The CDR3 loop spans 15 amino acids. The CDR3 loop reads CASYSGGGPQETQYF. The DNA for the CDR3 is TGTGCCAGCTACTCTGGAGGCGGGCCCCAAGAGACCCAGTACTTC. Full variable domain (rest looked up from reference TRBV5-5 and TRBJ2-5): DAGVTQSPTHLIKTRGQQVTLRCSPISGHKSVSWYQQVLGQGPQFIFQYYEKEERGRGNFPDRFSARQFPNYSSELNVNALLLGDSALYLCASYSGGGPQETQYFGPGTRLLVL.

This chain uses TRBV7-3 with TRBJ2-2; D remains ambiguous. The germline CDR1 and CDR2 sequences are SGHTA and FQGTGA. The CDR3 runs to 14 residues. V gave up 4 bases and J gave up 1 base, with 7 bases separating them. The CDR3 nucleotides read TGTGCCAGCAGCTGGACGGGGAACACCGGGGAGCTGTTTTTT. Its translation: CASSWTGNTGELFF.

This chain uses TRBV9 with TRBJ1-1; TRBD1 matches 7 bases. CDR1 and CDR2 (germline): SGDLS, YYNGEE. The junction had 10 bases not matched to a gene; V was cut back by 3 bases and J by 2 bases. The CDR3 runs 16 residues. CDR3 residues: CASSDSAGTANTEAFF. The CDR3 coding sequence is TGTGCCAGCAGCGACTCAGCAGGGACAGCAAACACTGAAGCTTTCTTT. The full variable domain, in which reference TRBV9 and TRBJ1-1 provide the parts outside the CDR3, is DSGVTQTPKHLITATGQRVTLRCSPRSGDLSVYWYQQSLDQGLQFLIQYYNGEERAKGNILERFSAQQFPDLHSELNLSSLELGDSALYFCASSDSAGTANTEAFFGQGTRLTVV.

The V gene is TRBV27, the J gene TRBJ2-7, with D possibly matching TRBD2 (5 bases). V was trimmed by 3 bases and J by 2 bases, leaving 11 bases between them. This CDR3 spans 14 amino acids. Germline CDR1 reads MNHEY; CDR2 reads SMNVEV (reference sequence). The chain's CDR3 is CASSLSGSAYEQYF. CDR3 DNA sequence: TGTGCCAGCAGTTTGAGTGGGAGCGCCTACGAGCAGTACTTC.

The chain uses TRBV7-2 and TRBJ2-7; D is unresolved. CDR1 and CDR2 from the germline V gene are SGHTA and FQGNSA. Trimming shortened V by 1 base and J by 4 bases, and 8 bases separated the two germline ends. CDR3 length equals 13 residues. The CDR3 is CASSLEIGYEQYF. CDR3 nucleotides: TGTGCCAGCAGCTTAGAAATCGGATACGAGCAGTACTTC. Full variable domain (remainder filled in from reference TRBV7-2 and TRBJ2-7): GAGVSQSPSNKVTEKGKDVELRCDPISGHTALYWYRQSLGQGLEFLIYFQGNSAPDKSGLPSDRFSAERTGGSVSTLTIQRTQQEDSAVYLCASSLEIGYEQYFGPGTRLTVT.

This rearrangement joins TRBV5-1 to TRBJ2-1; TRBD1 agrees at 8 bases. Per the germline V gene, CDR1 is SGHRS and CDR2 is YFSETQ. The trim removed 10 bases at V and 8 bases at J, leaving 14 bases unmatched. The CDR3 has 14 amino acids. CDR3 sequence reads: CASKQGAGNDEQFF. For the CDR3, the DNA is TGCGCCTCCAAGCAGGGGGCGGGGAACGATGAGCAGTTCTTC.

V is TRBV27 and J is TRBJ2-1; D uncertain. The CDR3 contains 12 residues. Deletions cut 6 bases from V and 9 bases from J, with 12 bases between. The germline V gene has CDR1 MNHEY and CDR2 SMNVEV (reference sequence). CDR3 sequence: CASSFLRSEQFF. The CDR3 coding sequence is TGTGCCAGCAGCTTCCTACGCAGTGAGCAGTTCTTC.